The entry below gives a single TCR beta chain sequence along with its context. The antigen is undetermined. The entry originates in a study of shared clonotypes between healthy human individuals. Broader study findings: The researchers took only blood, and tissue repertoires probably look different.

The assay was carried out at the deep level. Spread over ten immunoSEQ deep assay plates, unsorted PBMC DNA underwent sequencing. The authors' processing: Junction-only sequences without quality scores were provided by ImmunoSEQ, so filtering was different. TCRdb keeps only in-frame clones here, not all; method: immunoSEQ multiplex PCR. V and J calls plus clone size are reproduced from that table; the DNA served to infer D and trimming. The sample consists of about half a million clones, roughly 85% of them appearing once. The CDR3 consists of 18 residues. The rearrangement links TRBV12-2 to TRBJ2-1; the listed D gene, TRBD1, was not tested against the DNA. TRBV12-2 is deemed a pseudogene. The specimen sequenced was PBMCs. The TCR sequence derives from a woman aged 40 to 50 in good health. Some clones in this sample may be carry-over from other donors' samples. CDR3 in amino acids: CASRLAFHPRDRKNEQFF. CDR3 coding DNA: TGTGCAAGTCGCTTAGCGTTCCACCCTAGGGACAGGAAAAATGAGCAGTTCTTC.